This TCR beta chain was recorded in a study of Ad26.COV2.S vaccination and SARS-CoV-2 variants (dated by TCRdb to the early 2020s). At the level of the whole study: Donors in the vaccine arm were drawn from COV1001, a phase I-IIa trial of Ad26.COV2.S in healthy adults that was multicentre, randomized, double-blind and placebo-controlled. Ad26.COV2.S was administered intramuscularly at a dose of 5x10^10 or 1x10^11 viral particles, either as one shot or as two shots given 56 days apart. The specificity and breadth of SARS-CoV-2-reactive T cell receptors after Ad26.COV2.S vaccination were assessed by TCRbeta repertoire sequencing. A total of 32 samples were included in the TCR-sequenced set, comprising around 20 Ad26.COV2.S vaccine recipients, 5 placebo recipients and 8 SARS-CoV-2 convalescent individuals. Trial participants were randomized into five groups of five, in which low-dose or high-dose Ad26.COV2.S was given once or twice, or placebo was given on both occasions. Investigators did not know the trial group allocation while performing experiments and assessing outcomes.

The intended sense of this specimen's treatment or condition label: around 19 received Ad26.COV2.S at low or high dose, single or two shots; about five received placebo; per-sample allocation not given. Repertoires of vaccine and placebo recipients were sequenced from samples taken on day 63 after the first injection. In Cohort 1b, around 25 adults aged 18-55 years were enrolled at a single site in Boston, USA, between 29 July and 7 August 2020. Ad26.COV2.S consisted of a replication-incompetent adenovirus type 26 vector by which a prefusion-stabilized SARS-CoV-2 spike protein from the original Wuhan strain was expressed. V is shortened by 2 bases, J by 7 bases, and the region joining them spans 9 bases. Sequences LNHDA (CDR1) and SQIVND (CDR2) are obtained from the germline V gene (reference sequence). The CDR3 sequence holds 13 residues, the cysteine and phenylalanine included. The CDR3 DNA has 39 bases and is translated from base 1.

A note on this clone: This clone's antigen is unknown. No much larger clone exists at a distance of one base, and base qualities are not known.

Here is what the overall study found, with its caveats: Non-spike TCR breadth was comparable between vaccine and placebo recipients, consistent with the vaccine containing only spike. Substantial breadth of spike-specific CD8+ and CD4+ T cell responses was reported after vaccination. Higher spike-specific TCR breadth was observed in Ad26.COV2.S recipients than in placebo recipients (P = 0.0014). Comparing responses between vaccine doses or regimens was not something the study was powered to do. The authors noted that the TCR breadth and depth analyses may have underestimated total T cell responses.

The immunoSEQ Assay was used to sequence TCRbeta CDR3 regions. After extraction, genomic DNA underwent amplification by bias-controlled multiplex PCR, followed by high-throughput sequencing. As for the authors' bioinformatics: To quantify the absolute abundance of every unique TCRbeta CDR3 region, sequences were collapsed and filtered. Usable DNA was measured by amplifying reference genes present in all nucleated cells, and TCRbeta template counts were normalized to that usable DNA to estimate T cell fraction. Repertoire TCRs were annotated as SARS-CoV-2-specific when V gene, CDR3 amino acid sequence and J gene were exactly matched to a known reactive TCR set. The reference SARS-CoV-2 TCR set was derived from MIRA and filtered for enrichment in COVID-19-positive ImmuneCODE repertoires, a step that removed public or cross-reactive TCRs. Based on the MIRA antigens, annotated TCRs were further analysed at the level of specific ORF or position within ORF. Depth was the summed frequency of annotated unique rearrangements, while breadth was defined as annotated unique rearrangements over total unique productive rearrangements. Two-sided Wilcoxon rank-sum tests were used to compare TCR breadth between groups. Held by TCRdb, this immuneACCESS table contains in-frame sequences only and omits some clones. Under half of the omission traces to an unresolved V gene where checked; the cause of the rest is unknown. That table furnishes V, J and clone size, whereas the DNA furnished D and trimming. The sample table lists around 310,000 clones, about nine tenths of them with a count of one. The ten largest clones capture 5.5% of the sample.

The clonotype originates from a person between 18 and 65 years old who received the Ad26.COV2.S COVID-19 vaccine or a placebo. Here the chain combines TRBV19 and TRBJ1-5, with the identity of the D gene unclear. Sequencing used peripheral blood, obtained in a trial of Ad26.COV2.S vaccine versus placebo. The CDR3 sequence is CASSIKVGQPQHF. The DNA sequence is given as TGTGCCAGTAGTATAAAGGTGGGACAGCCCCAGCATTTT. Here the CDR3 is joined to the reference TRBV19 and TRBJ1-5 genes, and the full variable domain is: DGGITQSPKYLFRKEGQNVTLSCEQNLNHDAMYWYRQDPGQGLRLIYYSQIVNDFQKGDIAEGYSVSREKKESFPLTVTSAQKNPTAFYLCASSIKVGQPQHFGDGTRLSIL.